The 21 T cell receptor beta chains below come from one sample, sequenced in a study of graft-versus-host responses after intestinal transplantation. Method: immunoSEQ multiplex PCR; TCRdb's copy keeps in-frame clones and lacks some. In the table there are 75,000 to 95,000 clones, approximately 90% of which are singletons. These receptors lack a known antigen. The sample in question was unstimulated CD4+ T cells sorted from spleen or lymph node cells, obtained before transplant. The source is a human donor who was the organ donor for an intestinal transplant.

The V and J genes are TRBV27 and TRBJ2-1, with D maybe TRBD1 (5 bases). The CDR3 contains 14 residues. Between the trimmed V and J ends, which lost 6 bases and 0 bases, there was a span of 9 bases. CDR1 is MNHEY and CDR2 is SMNVEV in the germline V gene (reference sequence). CDR3 region: CASRGPASYNEQFF. The CDR3 DNA reads TGTGCCAGCAGGGGGCCAGCCTCCTACAATGAGCAGTTCTTC.

This clone showed up just once. CDR3 coding DNA: TGTGCCAGTAGTATAGGGGGGGGCCTCTATGGCTACACCTTC. It encodes CASSIGGGLYGYTF. The chain joins TRBV19 to TRBJ1-2; D is perhaps TRBD1 (6 bases). V was cut by 1 base and J by 4 bases, with 10 bases left in between. Germline V gives CDR1 LNHDA, CDR2 SQIVND (reference sequence). The CDR3 sequence is 14 residues long.

V gene TRBV11-3 combines with J gene TRBJ2-1, with TRBD1 identical over 9 bases. Trimming took 5 bases from V and 9 from J; bases not matched to a gene: 5. CDR3 size: 13 residues. Germline CDR1 SGHNT, CDR2 YENEEA. As DNA, the CDR3 is TGTGCCAGCAGCGCCGGGACAGGGTTTGAGCAGTTCTTC. It translates to CASSAGTGFEQFF.

The rearrangement links TRBV27 to TRBJ2-7; a possible D gene is TRBD2 (6 bases). Trimming stripped 10 bases from V and 0 bases from J, with 16 bases between. Germline CDR1 and CDR2: MNHEY and SMNVEV (reference sequence). The CDR3 spans 14 residues. CDR3 residues: CATQRGGSSYEQYF. CDR3 coding DNA: TGTGCCACCCAACGAGGAGGGAGCTCCTACGAGCAGTACTTC.

The chain combines TRBV28 with TRBJ2-7; a possible D gene is TRBD2 (7 bases). Trimming shortened V by 6 bases and J by 1 base, and 16 bases separated the two germline ends. CDR1 is MDHEN and CDR2 is SYDVKM in the germline V gene. This CDR3 spans 15 amino acids. The DNA for the CDR3 is TGTGCCAGCAGCCTAGGGGGGAGGGGATCCTACGAGCAGTACTTC. Its translation: CASSLGGRGSYEQYF.

V usage is TRBV27 and J usage is TRBJ2-1, with 7 bases lining up with TRBD2. Germline V gene data show CDR1 as MNHEY and CDR2 as SMNVEV (reference sequence). The V segment lost 6 bases and the J segment 5 bases; nucleotides outside the gene matches: 13. The CDR3 loop spans 16 amino acids. CDR3 DNA sequence: TGTGCCAGCAGGCCGCCAGCGGGGTGGGGGGACAATGAGCAGTTCTTC. It translates to CASRPPAGWGDNEQFF.

V and J are TRBV5-4 and TRBJ1-2; D is undetermined. The CDR3 covers 13 residues. Germline values: CDR1 SGHNT, CDR2 YYREEE (reference sequence). V lost 0 bases and J 3 bases, leaving 6 bases between the germline ends. This chain's CDR3 is CASSLAADYGYTF. In nucleotides, the CDR3 is TGTGCCAGCAGCTTGGCCGCAGACTATGGCTACACCTTC.

The chain carries TRBV19 and TRBJ2-7; 10 positions agree with TRBD2. Germline V gene data show CDR1 as LNHDA and CDR2 as SQIVND (reference sequence). The CDR3 extends over 17 amino acids. Germline trimming cut 4 bases from V and 0 bases from J; bases unmatched to any gene: 9. As DNA, the CDR3 is TGTGCCAGTAGTACGATCCCGGGACTAGCGAACTCCTACGAGCAGTACTTC. It specifies CASSTIPGLANSYEQYF.

The chain combines TRBV5-1 with TRBJ1-2; weak D call: TRBD1 (5 bases). Looked up from germline, CDR1 is SGHRS and CDR2 is YFSETQ. This CDR3 spans 13 amino acids. V was trimmed by 4 bases and J by 4 bases, leaving 11 bases between them. This CDR3 reads CASSLTQGYGYTF. CDR3 sequence (DNA): TGCGCCAGCAGCCTGACCCAGGGCTATGGCTACACCTTC.

The V call is TRBV11-3, the J call TRBJ2-3; TRBD1 agrees at 7 bases. Germline V gene sequence: CDR1 SGHNT, CDR2 YENEEA. CDR3 length: 16 amino acids. After removal of 4 bases from V and 2 bases from J, the junction contained 9 bases not matched to a gene. The CDR3 DNA reads TGTGCCAGCAGCTCCGGACAGGCATGGAACACAGATACGCAGTATTTT. Translating gives CASSSGQAWNTDTQYF.

This chain uses TRBV30 with TRBJ1-1, with D possibly matching TRBD1 (5 bases). V lost 3 bases to trimming and J lost 3 bases, with 17 bases between them. This CDR3 has 15 residues. Germline CDR1 GTSNPN, CDR2 SVGIG (reference sequence). The CDR3 coding sequence is TGTGCCTGGAGGGTAGGGGCTCTCTGGGACACTGAAGCTTTCTTT. Its translation: CAWRVGALWDTEAFF.

The V and J genes are TRBV11-3 and TRBJ2-2; D not certain. CDR1 and CDR2 (germline): SGHNT, YENEEA. Deletions cut 6 bases from V and 7 bases from J, with 12 bases between. The length of the CDR3 is 13 residues. The CDR3 reads CASSPGFGGELFF. The CDR3 DNA sequence: TGTGCCAGCAGTCCAGGTTTCGGCGGGGAGCTGTTTTTT.

The J gene is TRBJ2-2, the V gene TRBV5-1; 9 nucleotides align to TRBD2. There are 17 residues in the CDR3. The germline V gene has CDR1 SGHRS and CDR2 YFSETQ. The V and J ends lost 1 base and 4 bases, in that order; junction bases with no gene match: 8. CDR3 DNA: TGCGCCAGCAGCTTGACTAGCGGGTTGGGAGGCACCGGGGAGCTGTTTTTT. Residues: CASSLTSGLGGTGELFF.

V is TRBV14 and J is TRBJ1-5; D gene uncertain. The V gene's germline CDR1 is SGHDN and CDR2 FVKESK. The V end was cut by 2 bases, the J end by 3 bases, with 8 bases between. The CDR3 loop spans 14 amino acids. The CDR3, as DNA: TGTGCCAGCAGCCAATCGGGGTTCAATCAGCCCCAGCATTTT. It is translated as CASSQSGFNQPQHF.

This rearrangement joins TRBV9 to TRBJ1-1; 8 bases line up with TRBD1. Germline CDR1 SGDLS, CDR2 YYNGEE. CDR3 length equals 15 residues. The J segment lost 0 bases and the V segment lost 4 bases, leaving 5 bases of the junction unmatched. CDR3 in amino acids: CASSPRQGMNTEAFF. For the CDR3, the DNA is TGTGCCAGCAGCCCCCGACAGGGGATGAACACTGAAGCTTTCTTT.

This sequence joins TRBV7-9 and TRBJ1-2; D possibly corresponds to TRBD1 (5 bases). CDR3 length: 18 residues. Trimming pared 0 bases from V and 2 bases from J, leaving 19 bases between. In germline, CDR1 is SEHNR, CDR2 FQNEAQ (reference sequence). The CDR3: CASSLAQGGMRRNYGYTF. The CDR3 coding sequence is TGTGCCAGCAGCTTAGCGCAGGGAGGGATGAGGAGGAACTATGGCTACACCTTC.

The chain carries TRBV11-2 and TRBJ2-5; TRBD2 aligns across 12 bases. Germline V gene data show CDR1 as SGHAT and CDR2 as FQNNGV. J lost 5 bases, V lost 3 bases, and 13 bases had no gene match. The CDR3 spans 18 residues. CDR3 nucleotides: TGTGCCAGCAGCTTTATTGCTAGCGGGGGGGAGGTCGTTGAGACCCAGTACTTC. It specifies CASSFIASGGEVVETQYF.

V gene TRBV28 combines with J gene TRBJ1-4, with a weak D call TRBD1 (6 bases). The germline V gene has CDR1 MDHEN and CDR2 SYDVKM. The CDR3 contains 16 residues. The V end lost 7 bases, the J end lost 7 bases, and 22 bases lay between the germline ends. CDR3 in DNA: TGTGCCAGCAAGAGGTACAGGGTAATGAGTATTGAAAAACTGTTTTTT. It encodes CASKRYRVMSIEKLFF.

In nucleotides, the CDR3 is TGTGCCATCGCTGGAGGCGGGGCCCCGAGGACCGGGGAGCTGTTTTTT. Translated: CAIAGGGAPRTGELFF. This chain connects TRBV10-3 to TRBJ2-2; a possible D gene is TRBD2 (6 bases). Germline assignment: CDR1 ENHRY and CDR2 SYGVKD. Trimming shortened V by 8 bases and J by 5 bases, and 21 bases separated the two germline ends. The CDR3 loop spans 16 amino acids.

This sequence joins TRBV25-1 and TRBJ2-6, with D unresolved. V shed 5 bases and J shed 5 bases, with 16 bases lying between them. Germline values: CDR1 MGHDK, CDR2 SYGVNS. This CDR3 comprises 16 residues. The DNA for the CDR3 is TGTGCCAGCAGTTCTGTAAAACAAAGTCGGGCCAACGTCCTGACTTTC. This gives the protein CASSSVKQSRANVLTF.

Remarks on this clone: Its ends do not fully match the called genes, so a read error is possible. The chain uses TRBV27 and TRBJ1-2; TRBD1 matches at 10 bases. Looked up from germline, CDR1 is MNHEY and CDR2 is SMNVEV (reference sequence). The CDR3 extends over 18 amino acids. Written as DNA, the CDR3 is TGTGCCAGCAGCTTATCCTCGGGACAGGGGATCAGCAACTATGGCTACACCTTC. Translation: CASSLSSGQGISNYGYTF.